This record covers a single T cell receptor (beta chain). Its antigen is undetermined. V gave up 5 bases and J gave up 1 base; unmatched junction bases: 6. The length of the CDR3 is 17 residues. Germline V gene data show CDR1 as MNHEY and CDR2 as SMNVEV (reference sequence). This specimen comes from a study of cytomegalovirus exposure and HLA in healthy donors. Amplification used 60 Vbeta primers and 13 Jbeta primers. Generated by immunoSEQ multiplex PCR, the TCRdb table keeps only in-frame clones and is missing some. The sample lists about 45,000 clones, roughly 87% seen once, with around 8% in the top ten. General study findings and limits: Through in vitro validation, three CMV-associated chains were shown to be specific for CMV antigens. What a later analysis showed was that several of the most significant clusters appeared linked to common viral pathogens. TCR sequences were mostly rare, though some public TCRs occurred in many donors.

Input material: PBMCs. The V and J genes are TRBV27 and TRBJ2-1; 12 bases match TRBD2. The TCR sequence derives from a woman aged 40 to 55 in good health and CMV-seropositive. The CDR3 coding sequence is TGTGCCAGCAGTCCCCCCGGACTAGCGGGATCCTACAATGAGCAGTTCTTC. Protein sequence: CASSPPGLAGSYNEQFF.